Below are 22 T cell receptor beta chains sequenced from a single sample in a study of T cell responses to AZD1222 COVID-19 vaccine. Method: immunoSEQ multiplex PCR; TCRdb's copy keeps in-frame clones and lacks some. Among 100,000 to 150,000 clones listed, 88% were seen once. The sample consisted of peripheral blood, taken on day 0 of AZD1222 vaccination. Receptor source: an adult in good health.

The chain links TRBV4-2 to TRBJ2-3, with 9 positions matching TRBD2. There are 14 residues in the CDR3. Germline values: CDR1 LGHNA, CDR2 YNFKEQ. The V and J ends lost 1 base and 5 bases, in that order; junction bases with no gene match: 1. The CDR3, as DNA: TGTGCCAGCAGCCAAGGGACTAGCGAAGATACGCAGTATTTT. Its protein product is CASSQGTSEDTQYF.

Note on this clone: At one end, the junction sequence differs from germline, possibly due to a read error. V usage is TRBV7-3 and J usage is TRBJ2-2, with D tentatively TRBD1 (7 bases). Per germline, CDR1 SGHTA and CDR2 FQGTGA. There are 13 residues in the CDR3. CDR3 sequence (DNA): TGTGCCAGCAGCCTCGGGCCCCAGGGGGGGCTGTTTTTT. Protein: CASSLGPQGGLFF.

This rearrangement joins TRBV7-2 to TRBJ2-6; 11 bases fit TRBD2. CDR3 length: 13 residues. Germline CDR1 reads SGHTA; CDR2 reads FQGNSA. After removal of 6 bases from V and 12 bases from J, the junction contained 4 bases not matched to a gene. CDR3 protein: CASRVAGGFVLTF. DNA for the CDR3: TGTGCCAGCAGGGTAGCGGGAGGGTTCGTCCTGACTTTC.

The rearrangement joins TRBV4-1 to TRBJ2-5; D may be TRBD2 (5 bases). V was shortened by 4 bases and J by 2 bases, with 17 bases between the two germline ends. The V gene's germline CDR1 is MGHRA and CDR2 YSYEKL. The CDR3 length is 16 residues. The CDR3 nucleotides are TGCGCCAGCAGCCCACTGGGAGAAGGAAGGCAAGAGACCCAGTACTTC. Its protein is CASSPLGEGRQETQYF.

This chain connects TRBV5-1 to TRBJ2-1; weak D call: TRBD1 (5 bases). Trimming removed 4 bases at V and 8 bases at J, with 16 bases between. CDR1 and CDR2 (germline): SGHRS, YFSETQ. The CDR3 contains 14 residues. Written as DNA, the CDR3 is TGCGCCAGCAGCACCCCCTATCAGGGTGATGAGCAGTTCTTC. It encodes CASSTPYQGDEQFF.

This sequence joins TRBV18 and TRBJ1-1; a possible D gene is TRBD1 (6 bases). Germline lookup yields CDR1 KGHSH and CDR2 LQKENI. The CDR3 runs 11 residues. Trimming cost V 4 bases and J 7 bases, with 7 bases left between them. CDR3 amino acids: CASSQTGEAFF. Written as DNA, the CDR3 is TGTGCCAGCTCACAGACAGGTGAAGCTTTCTTT. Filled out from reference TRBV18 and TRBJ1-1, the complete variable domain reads NAGVMQNPRHLVRRRGQEARLRCSPMKGHSHVYWYRQLPEEGLKFMVYLQKENIIDESGMPKERFSAEFPKEGPSILRIQQVVRGDSAAYFCASSQTGEAFFGQGTRLTVV.

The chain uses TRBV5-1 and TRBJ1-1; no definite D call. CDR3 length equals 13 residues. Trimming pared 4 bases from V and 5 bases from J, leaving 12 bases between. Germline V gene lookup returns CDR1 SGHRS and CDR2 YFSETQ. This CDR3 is CASSVPGRTEAFF. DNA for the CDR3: TGCGCCAGCAGCGTCCCGGGCAGAACTGAAGCTTTCTTT. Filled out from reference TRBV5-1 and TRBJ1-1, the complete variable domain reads KAGVTQTPRYLIKTRGQQVTLSCSPISGHRSVSWYQQTPGQGLQFLFEYFSETQRNKGNFPGRFSGRQFSNSRSEMNVSTLELGDSALYLCASSVPGRTEAFFGQGTRLTVV.

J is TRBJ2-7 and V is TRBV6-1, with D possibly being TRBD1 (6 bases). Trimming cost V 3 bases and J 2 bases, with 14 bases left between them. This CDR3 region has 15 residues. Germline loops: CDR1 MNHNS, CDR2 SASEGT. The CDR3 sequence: CASSEPGHIPYEQYF. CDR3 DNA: TGTGCCAGCAGTGAGCCGGGACACATACCCTACGAGCAGTACTTC.

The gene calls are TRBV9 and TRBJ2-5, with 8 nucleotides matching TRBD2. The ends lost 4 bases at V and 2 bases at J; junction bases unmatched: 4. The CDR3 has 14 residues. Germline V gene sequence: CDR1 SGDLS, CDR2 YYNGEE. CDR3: CASSKGLVQETQYF. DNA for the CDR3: TGTGCCAGCAGCAAGGGACTAGTGCAAGAGACCCAGTACTTC.

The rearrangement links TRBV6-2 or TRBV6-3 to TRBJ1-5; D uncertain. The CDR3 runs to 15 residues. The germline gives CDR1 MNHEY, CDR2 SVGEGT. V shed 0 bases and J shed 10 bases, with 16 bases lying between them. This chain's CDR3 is CASSYSTQVPGPQHF. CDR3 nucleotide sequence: TGTGCCAGCAGTTACTCGACCCAGGTGCCCGGACCCCAGCATTTT.

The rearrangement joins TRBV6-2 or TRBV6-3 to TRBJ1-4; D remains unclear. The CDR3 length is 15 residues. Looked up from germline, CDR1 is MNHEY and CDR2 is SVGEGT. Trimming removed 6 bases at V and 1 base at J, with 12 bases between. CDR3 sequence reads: CASRPPAITNEKLFF. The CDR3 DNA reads TGTGCCAGCAGGCCTCCGGCGATAACTAATGAAAAACTGTTTTTT.

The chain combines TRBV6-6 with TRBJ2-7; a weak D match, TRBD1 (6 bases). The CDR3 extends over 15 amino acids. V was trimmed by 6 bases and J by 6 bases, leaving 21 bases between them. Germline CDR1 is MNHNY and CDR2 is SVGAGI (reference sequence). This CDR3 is CASRGADAPQGEQYF. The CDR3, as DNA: TGTGCCAGCAGGGGGGCTGACGCCCCCCAGGGCGAGCAGTACTTC.

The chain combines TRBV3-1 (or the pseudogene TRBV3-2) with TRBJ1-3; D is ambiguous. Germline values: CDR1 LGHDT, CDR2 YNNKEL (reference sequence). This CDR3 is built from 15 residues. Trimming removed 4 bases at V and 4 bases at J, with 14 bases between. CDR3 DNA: TGTGCCAGCAGCCTCCGGTTGGGTACAGGAAACACCATATATTTT. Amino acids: CASSLRLGTGNTIYF.

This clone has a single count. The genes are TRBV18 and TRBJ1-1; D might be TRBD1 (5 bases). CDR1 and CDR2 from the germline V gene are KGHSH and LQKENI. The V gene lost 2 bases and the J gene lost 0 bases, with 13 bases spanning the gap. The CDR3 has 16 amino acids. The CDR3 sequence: CASSPKGDGMNTEAFF. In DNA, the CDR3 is TGTGCCAGCTCACCAAAAGGGGACGGAATGAACACTGAAGCTTTCTTT.

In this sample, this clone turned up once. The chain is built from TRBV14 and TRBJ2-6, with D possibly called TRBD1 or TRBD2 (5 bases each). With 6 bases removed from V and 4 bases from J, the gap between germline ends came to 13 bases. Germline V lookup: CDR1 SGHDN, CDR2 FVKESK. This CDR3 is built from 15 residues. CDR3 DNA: TGTGCCAGCAGTGTCGGGGCCCGCGGGGCCAACGTCCTGACTTTC. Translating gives CASSVGARGANVLTF.

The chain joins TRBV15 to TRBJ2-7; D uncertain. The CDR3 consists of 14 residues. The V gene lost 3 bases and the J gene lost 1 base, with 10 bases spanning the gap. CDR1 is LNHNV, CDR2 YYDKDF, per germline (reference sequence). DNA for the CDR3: TGTGCCACCAGCAGTCGGTCCTCTTCCTACGAGCAGTACTTC. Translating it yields CATSSRSSSYEQYF.

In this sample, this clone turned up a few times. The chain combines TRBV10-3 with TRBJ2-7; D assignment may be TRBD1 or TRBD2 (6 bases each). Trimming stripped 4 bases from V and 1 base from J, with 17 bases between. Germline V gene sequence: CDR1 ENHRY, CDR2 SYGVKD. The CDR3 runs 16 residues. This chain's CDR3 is CAISGGPLATSYEQYF. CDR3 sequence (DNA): TGTGCCATCAGTGGGGGGCCTCTAGCGACATCCTACGAGCAGTACTTC.

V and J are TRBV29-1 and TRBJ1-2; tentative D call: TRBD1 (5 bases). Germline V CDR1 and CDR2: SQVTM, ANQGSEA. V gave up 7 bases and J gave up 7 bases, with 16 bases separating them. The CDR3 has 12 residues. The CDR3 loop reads CSAQVTGPGYTF. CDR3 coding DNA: TGCAGCGCTCAGGTAACGGGGCCTGGCTACACCTTC. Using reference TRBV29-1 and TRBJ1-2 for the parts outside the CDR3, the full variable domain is SAVISQKPSRDICQRGTSLTIQCQVDSQVTMMFWYRQQPGQSLTLIATANQGSEATYESGFVIDKFPISRPNLTFSTLTVSNMSPEDSSIYLCSAQVTGPGYTFGSGTRLTVV.

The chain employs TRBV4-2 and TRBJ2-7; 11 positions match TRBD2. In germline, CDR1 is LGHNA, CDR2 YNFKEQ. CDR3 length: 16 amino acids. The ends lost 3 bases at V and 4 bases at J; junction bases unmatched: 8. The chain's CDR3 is CASSQTTSGGGYEQYF. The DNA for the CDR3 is TGTGCCAGCAGCCAGACTACTAGCGGGGGTGGGTACGAGCAGTACTTC.

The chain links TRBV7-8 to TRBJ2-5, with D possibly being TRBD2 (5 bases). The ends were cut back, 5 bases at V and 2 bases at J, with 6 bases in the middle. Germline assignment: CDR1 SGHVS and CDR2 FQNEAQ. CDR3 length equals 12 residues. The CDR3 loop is CASSRDQETQYF. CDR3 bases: TGTGCCAGCAGCCGGGATCAAGAGACCCAGTACTTC.

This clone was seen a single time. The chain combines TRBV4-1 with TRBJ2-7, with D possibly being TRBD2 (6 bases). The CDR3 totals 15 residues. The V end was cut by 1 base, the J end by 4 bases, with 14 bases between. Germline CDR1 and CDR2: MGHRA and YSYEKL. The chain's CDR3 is CASSQVAGGAYEQYF. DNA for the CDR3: TGCGCCAGCAGCCAAGTGGCGGGCGGGGCATACGAGCAGTACTTC.

The CDR3 DNA is TGCGCCAGCAGCTTGGAGGGGACAGGGAATTCACCCCTCCACTTT. It yields the protein CASSLEGTGNSPLHF. V usage is TRBV5-1 and J usage is TRBJ1-6, with TRBD1 matching over 9 bases. Germline V gene data show CDR1 as SGHRS and CDR2 as YFSETQ. This CDR3 has 15 amino acids. Trimming at V came to 0 bases and at J to 7 bases, leaving 2 bases not matched to a gene.